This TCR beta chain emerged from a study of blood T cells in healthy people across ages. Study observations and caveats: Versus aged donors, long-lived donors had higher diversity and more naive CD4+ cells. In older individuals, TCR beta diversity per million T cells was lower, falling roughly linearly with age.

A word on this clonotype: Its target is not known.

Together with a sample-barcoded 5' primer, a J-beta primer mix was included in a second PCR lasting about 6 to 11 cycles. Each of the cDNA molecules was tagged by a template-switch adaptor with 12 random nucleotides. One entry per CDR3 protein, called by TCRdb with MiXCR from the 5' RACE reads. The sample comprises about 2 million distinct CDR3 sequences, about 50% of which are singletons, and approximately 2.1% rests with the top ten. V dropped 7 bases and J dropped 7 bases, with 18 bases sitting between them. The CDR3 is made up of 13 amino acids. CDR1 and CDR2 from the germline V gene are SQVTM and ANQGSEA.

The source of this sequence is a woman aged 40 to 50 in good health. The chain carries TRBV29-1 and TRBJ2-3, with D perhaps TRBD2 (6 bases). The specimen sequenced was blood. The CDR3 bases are TGCAGCGGAGGAGTAGGGAGGAGGAATACGCAGTATTTT. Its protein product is CSGGVGRRNTQYF.